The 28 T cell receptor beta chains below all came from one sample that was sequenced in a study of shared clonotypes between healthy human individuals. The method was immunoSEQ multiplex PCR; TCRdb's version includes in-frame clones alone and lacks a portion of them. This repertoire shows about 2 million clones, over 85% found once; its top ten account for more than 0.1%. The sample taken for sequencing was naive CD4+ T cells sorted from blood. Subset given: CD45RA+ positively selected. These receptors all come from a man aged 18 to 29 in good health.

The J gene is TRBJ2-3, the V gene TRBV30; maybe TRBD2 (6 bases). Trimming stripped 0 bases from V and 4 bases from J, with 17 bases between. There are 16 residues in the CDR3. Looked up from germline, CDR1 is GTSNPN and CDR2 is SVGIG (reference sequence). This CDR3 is CAWSVPWRGGADTQYF. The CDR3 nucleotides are TGTGCCTGGAGTGTACCCTGGCGGGGCGGGGCAGATACGCAGTATTTT.

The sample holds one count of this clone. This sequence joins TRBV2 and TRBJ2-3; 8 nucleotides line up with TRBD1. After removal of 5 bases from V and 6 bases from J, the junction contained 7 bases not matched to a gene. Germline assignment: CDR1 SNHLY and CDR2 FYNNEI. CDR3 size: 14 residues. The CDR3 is CASSRQGAGDTQYF. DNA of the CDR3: TGTGCCAGCAGTCGGCAGGGGGCGGGGGATACGCAGTATTTT.

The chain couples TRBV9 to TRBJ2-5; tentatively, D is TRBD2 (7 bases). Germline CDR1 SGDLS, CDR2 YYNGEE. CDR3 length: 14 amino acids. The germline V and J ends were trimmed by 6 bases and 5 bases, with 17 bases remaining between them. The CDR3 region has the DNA TGTGCCAGCACTCGTCGGGGGGCGGCGGAGACCCAGTACTTC. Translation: CASTRRGAAETQYF.

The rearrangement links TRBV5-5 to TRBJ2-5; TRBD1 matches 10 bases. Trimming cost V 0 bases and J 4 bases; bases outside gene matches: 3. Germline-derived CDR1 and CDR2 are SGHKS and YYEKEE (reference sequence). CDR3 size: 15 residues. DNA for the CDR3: TGTGCCAGCAGCTTGGAGGGGACAGGGGTAGAGACCCAGTACTTC. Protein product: CASSLEGTGVETQYF.

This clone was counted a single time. The CDR3 sequence: CASSPGQNYGYTF. CDR3 nucleotides: TGTGCCAGCAGCCCGGGACAAAACTATGGCTACACCTTC. This sequence joins TRBV28 and TRBJ1-2, with a tentative D call TRBD1 (6 bases). V was shortened by 6 bases and J by 2 bases, with 10 bases between the two germline ends. The CDR3 contains 13 residues. CDR1 is MDHEN and CDR2 is SYDVKM in the germline V gene.

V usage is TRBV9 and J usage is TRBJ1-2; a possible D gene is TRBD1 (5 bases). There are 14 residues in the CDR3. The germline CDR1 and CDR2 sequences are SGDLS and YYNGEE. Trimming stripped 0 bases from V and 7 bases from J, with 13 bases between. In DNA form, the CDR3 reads TGTGCCAGCAGCGTAGGGCCGGGACCTAGTGGCTACACCTTC. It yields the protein CASSVGPGPSGYTF.

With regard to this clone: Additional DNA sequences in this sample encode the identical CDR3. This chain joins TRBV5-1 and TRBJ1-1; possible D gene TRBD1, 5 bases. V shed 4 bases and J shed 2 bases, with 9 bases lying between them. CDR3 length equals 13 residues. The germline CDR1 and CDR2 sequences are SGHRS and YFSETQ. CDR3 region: CASSRQGNTEAFF. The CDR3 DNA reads TGCGCCAGCAGCCGGCAGGGAAACACTGAAGCTTTCTTT.

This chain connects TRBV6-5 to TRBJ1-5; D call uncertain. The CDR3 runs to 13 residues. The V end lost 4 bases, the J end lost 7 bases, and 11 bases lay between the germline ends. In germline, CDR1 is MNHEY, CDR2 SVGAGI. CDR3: CASSSTPTQPQHF. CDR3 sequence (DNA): TGTGCCAGCAGTTCTACGCCAACCCAGCCCCAGCATTTT.

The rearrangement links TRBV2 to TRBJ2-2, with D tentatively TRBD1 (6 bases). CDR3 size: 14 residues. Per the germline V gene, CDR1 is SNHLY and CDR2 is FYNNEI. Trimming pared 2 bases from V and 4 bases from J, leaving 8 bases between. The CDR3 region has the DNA TGTGCCAGCAGTGAAACAGGGCCCACCGGGGAGCTGTTTTTT. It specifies CASSETGPTGELFF.

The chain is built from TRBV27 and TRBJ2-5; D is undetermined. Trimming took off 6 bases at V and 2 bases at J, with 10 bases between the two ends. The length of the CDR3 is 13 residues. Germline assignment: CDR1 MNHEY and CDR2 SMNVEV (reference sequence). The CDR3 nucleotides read TGTGCCAGCAGGTTCAGTATACAAGAGACCCAGTACTTC. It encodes CASRFSIQETQYF.

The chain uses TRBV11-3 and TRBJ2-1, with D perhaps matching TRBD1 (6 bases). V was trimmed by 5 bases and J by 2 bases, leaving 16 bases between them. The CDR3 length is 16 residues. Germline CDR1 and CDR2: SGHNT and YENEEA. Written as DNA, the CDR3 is TGTGCCAGCAGCCCCTCTGGGACATTTCCCTACAATGAGCAGTTCTTC. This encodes CASSPSGTFPYNEQFF.

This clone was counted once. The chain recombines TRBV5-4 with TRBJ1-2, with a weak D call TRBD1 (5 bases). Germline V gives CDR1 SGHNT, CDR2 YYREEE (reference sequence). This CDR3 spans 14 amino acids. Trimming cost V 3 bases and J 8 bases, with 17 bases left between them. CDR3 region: CASSSGTGVGGYTF. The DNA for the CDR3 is TGTGCCAGCAGCTCGGGGACGGGTGTAGGAGGCTACACCTTC. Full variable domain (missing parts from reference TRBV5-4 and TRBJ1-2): ETGVTQSPTHLIKTRGQQVTLRCSSQSGHNTVSWYQQALGQGPQFIFQYYREEENGRGNFPPRFSGLQFPNYSSELNVNALELDDSALYLCASSSGTGVGGYTFGSGTRLTVV.

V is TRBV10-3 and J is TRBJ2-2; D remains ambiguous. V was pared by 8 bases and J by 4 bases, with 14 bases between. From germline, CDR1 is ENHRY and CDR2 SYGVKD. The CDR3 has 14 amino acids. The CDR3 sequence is CAIAGARATGELFF. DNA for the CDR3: TGTGCCATCGCCGGAGCCCGGGCCACCGGGGAGCTGTTTTTT.

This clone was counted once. As DNA, the CDR3 is TGTGCGCTCGGGCGGGAGGGGACCTACGAGCAGTACTTC. Translation: CALGREGTYEQYF. J is TRBJ2-7 and V is TRBV6-1; 9 bases are shared with TRBD2. Germline lookup yields CDR1 MNHNS and CDR2 SASEGT. The CDR3 contains 13 residues.

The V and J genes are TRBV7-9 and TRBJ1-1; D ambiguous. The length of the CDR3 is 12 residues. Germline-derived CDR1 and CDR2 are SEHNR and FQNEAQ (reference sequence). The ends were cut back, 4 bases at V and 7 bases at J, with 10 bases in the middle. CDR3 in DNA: TGTGCCAGCAGCTATACTGAATATGAAGCTTTCTTT. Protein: CASSYTEYEAFF.

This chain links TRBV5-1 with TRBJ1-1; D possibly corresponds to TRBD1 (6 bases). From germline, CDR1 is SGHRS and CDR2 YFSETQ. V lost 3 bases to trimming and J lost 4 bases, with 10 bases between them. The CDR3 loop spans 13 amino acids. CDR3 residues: CASSSKGGTEAFF. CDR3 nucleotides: TGCGCCAGCAGCTCGAAGGGGGGCACTGAAGCTTTCTTT.

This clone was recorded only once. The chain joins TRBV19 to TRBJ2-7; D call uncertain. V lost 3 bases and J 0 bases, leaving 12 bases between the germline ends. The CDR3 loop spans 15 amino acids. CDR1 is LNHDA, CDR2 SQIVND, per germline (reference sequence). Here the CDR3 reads CASSIRRLNSYEQYF. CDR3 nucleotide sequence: TGTGCCAGTAGTATCCGCAGACTTAACTCCTACGAGCAGTACTTC.

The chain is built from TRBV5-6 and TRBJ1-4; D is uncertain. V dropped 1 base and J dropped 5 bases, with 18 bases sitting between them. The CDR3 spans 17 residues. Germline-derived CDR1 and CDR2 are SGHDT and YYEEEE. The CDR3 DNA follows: TGTGCCAGCAGCTTGCGGGTGGTAGGCGGGAGAAATGAAAAACTGTTTTTT. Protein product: CASSLRVVGGRNEKLFF.

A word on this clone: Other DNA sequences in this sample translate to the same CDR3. CDR3 amino acids: CASSPRTDTQYF. The CDR3 DNA sequence: TGTGCCAGCTCACCCAGAACAGATACGCAGTATTTT. This chain connects TRBV18 to TRBJ2-3; D is uncertain. Trimming removed 3 bases at V and 3 bases at J, with 4 bases between. Per germline, CDR1 KGHSH and CDR2 LQKENI. The CDR3 totals 12 residues. Supplemented by reference TRBV18 and TRBJ2-3, the full variable domain reads NAGVMQNPRHLVRRRGQEARLRCSPMKGHSHVYWYRQLPEEGLKFMVYLQKENIIDESGMPKERFSAEFPKEGPSILRIQQVVRGDSAAYFCASSPRTDTQYFGPGTRLTVL.

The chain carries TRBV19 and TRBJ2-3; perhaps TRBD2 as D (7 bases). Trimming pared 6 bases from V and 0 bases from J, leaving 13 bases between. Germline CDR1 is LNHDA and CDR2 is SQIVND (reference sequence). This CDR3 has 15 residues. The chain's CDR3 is CASSGGPFSTDTQYF. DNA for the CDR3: TGTGCCAGTAGCGGGGGGCCATTCAGCACAGATACGCAGTATTTT.

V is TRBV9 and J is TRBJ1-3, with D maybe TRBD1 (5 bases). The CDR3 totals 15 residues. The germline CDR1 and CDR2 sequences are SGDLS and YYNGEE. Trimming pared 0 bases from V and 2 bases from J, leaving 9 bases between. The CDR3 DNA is TGTGCCAGCAGCGTAGAGGGACTAACTGGAAACACCATATATTTT. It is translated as CASSVEGLTGNTIYF.

CDR3 in DNA: TGCAGCGCAGGACTAGCGGGAGAGACCCAGTACTTC. Translating it yields CSAGLAGETQYF. The gene calls are TRBV29-1 and TRBJ2-5; 11 bases align to TRBD2. The CDR3 is 12 amino acids. J gave up 4 bases and V 7 bases, and 2 bases lay outside the gene matches. Germline loops: CDR1 SQVTM, CDR2 ANQGSEA.

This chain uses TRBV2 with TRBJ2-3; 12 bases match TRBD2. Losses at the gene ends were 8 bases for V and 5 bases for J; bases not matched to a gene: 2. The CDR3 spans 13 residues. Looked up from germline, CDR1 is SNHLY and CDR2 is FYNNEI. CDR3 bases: TGTGCCAGCCTAGCGGGAGGGCTAGATACGCAGTATTTT. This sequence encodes CASLAGGLDTQYF. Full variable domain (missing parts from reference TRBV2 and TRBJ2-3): EPEVTQTPSHQVTQMGQEVILRCVPISNHLYFYWYRQILGQKVEFLVSFYNNEISEKSEIFDDQFSVERPDGSNFTLKIRSTKLEDSAMYFCASLAGGLDTQYFGPGTRLTVL.

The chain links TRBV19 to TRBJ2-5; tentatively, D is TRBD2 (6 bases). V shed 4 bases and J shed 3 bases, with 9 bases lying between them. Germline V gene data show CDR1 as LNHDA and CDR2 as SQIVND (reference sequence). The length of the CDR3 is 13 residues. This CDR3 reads CASSKGLKETQYF. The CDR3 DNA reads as TGTGCCAGTAGTAAGGGACTTAAAGAGACCCAGTACTTC.

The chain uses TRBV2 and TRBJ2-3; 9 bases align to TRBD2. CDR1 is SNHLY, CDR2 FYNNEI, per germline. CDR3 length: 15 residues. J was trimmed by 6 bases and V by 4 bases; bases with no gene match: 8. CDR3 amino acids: CASSVALAGLDTQYF. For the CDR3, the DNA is TGTGCCAGCAGTGTGGCGCTAGCGGGACTGGATACGCAGTATTTT.

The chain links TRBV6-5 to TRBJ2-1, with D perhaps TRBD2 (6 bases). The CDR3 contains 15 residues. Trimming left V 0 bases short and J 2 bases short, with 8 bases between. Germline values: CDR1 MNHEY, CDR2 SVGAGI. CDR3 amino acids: CASSYSAGTYNEQFF. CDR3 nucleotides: TGTGCCAGCAGTTACTCCGCGGGGACCTACAATGAGCAGTTCTTC.

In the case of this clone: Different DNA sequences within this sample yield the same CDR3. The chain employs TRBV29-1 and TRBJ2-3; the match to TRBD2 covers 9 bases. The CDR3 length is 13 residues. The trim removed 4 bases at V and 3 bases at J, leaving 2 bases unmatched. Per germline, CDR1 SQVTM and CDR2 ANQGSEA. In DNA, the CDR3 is TGCAGCGTTGGAGCGGGGGGTACAGATACGCAGTATTTT. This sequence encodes CSVGAGGTDTQYF.

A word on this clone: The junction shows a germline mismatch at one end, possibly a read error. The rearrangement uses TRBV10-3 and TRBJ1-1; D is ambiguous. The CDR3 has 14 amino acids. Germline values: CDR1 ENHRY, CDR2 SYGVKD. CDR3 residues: CASSSRTRNTEAFF. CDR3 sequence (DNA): TGTGCCAGCAGTTCCCGGACCAGGAACACTGAAGCTTTCTTT.